Here is one T cell receptor (beta chain) with its context. This clonotype turned up a few times. It lacks a known antigen. The input lacks base qualities; no much larger clone sits a single base away. This sample is part of a study of post-analysis software for immune sequencing data (dated by TCRdb to between 2014 and 2017). With respect to the entire study: Recorded disease courses included relapsing-remitting, secondary progressive and progressive-relapsing multiple sclerosis, with some patients lacking subtype annotation. Patient repertoires were compared against about twelve previously published healthy control repertoires from donors aged roughly 6 to 27 years. A subset of samples was prepared in parallel using single-end sample barcoding, then pooled and co-amplified after Illumina adapter ligation. On the study overall, not on this receptor specifically: Significantly lower normalized Chao1 diversity was found in multiple sclerosis patients than in controls, suggesting substantial peripheral T-cell clonal expansion. Significantly higher frequencies in patients than in controls were found for about five TRBV segments, including TRBV5-6, TRBV5-1 and TRBV20-1. The control group was slightly older than the multiple sclerosis patient group. Direct clustering with F measure revealed strong co-clustering of samples prepared in the same batch, which led to a batch-effect correction.

The CDR3 covers 17 residues, taking in both the cysteine and the phenylalanine. The sequence is cut down to CDR3 DNA, 51 bases in frame from base 1. From a lookup of the germline V gene, CDR1 and CDR2 are SGDLS and YYNGEE. V is reduced by 4 bases and J by 2 bases, leaving a spacing of 16 bases between them. Libraries were prepared through PCR. The instrument given in TCRdb is Illumina HiSeq 2500. Unique molecular identifiers were incorporated into TCR beta cDNA libraries to reduce PCR and sequencing biases. Every 1 to 10 million input T cells yielded 500,000 or so cDNA molecules, meaning each molecule approximated one T cell. The patient libraries were prepared and sequenced using the same protocol as the earlier healthy control dataset. Within a given batch, samples were prepared together, multiplexed and sequenced on the same HiSeq lane. Turning to the authors' computational methods: Raw barcoded reads were processed with MIGEC, and single-read molecular identifier groups were discarded before consensus assembly and CDR3 extraction. Clonotype tables were post-analysed with VDJtools, and diversity was normalized by down-sampling all datasets to the smallest sample size. In repertoire overlap clustering, CDR3 amino acid sequences, but not nucleotide sequences, were matched to correct batch-related cross-sample contamination. TCRdb passed the public sequencing reads through fastp at Q25 and MiXCR, retaining productive beta sequences. Entries that share a CDR3 protein sequence are merged under the most common genes and DNA. These V and J calls originate from TCRdb's pipeline instead of the authors' own analysis. For this sample the table gives some 700,000 distinct CDR3 sequences, of which over 45% were detected only once. About 10% of the sample comes from the top ten.

To demonstrate the VDJtools post-analysis software, the study profiled TCR beta repertoires from the peripheral blood of some 13 young patients with multiple sclerosis. The patients with multiple sclerosis were children and adolescents between 6 and 15 years of age. The V gene is TRBV9 and the J gene is TRBJ2-6, and possibly TRBD1, on 5 matching bases. The sequence came from a girl aged 2 to 10 with multiple sclerosis. Sequenced material: blood. CDR3 sequence: CASSPRGAAPGANVLTF. The nucleotides are TGTGCCAGCAGCCCTCGTGGGGCGGCTCCTGGGGCCAACGTCCTGACTTTC.